Listed below are T cell receptor beta chains from one sample, sequenced in a study of T cell changes during pregnancy in multiple sclerosis. The assay was immunoSEQ multiplex PCR, and TCRdb's table has in-frame clones only and misses some. This sample has tens of thousands of clones, with approximately 92% found just once. The sample here was CD8+ T cells from peripheral blood mononuclear cells, taken in the third trimester of pregnancy. These receptors all come from a female donor with multiple sclerosis, enrolled in a pregnancy study. Both conserved end residues are part of each CDR3. A D gene is named only where the DNA matches it firmly. Not every row has a clone size; where given, it reads once, few, many or a size class.

v_gene: TRBV10-3
j_gene: TRBJ2-7
abundance: -
d_gene: TRBD1
CDR3aa: CAIRGQGIFMSSYEQYF
CDR3nt: TGTGCCATCAGAGGACAGGGGATCTTCATGAGTTCCTACGAGCAGTACTTC

v_gene: TRBV27
j_gene: TRBJ2-7
abundance: few
d_gene: TRBD2
CDR3aa: CASSFSQLAAAYEQYF
CDR3nt: TGTGCCAGCAGTTTCTCGCAACTAGCGGCGGCCTACGAGCAGTACTTC

v_gene: TRBV4-1
j_gene: TRBJ2-2
abundance: -
d_gene: -
CDR3aa: CASSPQGAPTGELFF
CDR3nt: TGCGCCAGCAGCCCCCAAGGGGCACCCACCGGGGAGCTGTTTTTT

v_gene: TRBV7-9
j_gene: TRBJ1-2
abundance: once
d_gene: TRBD1
CDR3aa: CASSPGQGRPNYGYTF
CDR3nt: TGTGCCAGCAGCCCGGGACAGGGGAGGCCTAACTATGGCTACACCTTC

v_gene: TRBV29-1
j_gene: TRBJ2-7
abundance: -
d_gene: -
CDR3aa: CSVVLGSWYEQYF
CDR3nt: TGCAGCGTTGTTCTCGGGAGTTGGTACGAGCAGTACTTC

v_gene: TRBV27
j_gene: TRBJ2-7
abundance: -
d_gene: TRBD1
CDR3aa: CASSLGTGGNEQYF
CDR3nt: TGTGCCAGCAGTTTAGGGACAGGGGGGAACGAGCAGTACTTC

v_gene: TRBV4-3
j_gene: TRBJ1-2
abundance: -
d_gene: -
CDR3aa: CASSQEEGLDYGYTF
CDR3nt: TGCGCCAGCAGCCAAGAGGAGGGTCTGGACTATGGCTACACCTTC

v_gene: TRBV5-1
j_gene: TRBJ2-1
abundance: -
d_gene: -
CDR3aa: CASSLVEGALSYNEQFF
CDR3nt: TGCGCCAGCAGCTTGGTGGAGGGGGCCTTATCCTACAATGAGCAGTTCTTC

v_gene: TRBV15
j_gene: TRBJ2-6
abundance: -
d_gene: -
CDR3aa: CATSYKGAGANVLTF
CDR3nt: TGTGCCACCAGCTATAAGGGAGCTGGGGCCAACGTCCTGACTTTC

v_gene: TRBV6-6
j_gene: TRBJ2-1
abundance: once
d_gene: -
CDR3aa: CASSPWGAGQFF
CDR3nt: TGTGCCAGCAGCCCGTGGGGAGCTGGGCAGTTCTTC

v_gene: TRBV7-2
j_gene: TRBJ2-1
abundance: -
d_gene: TRBD2
CDR3aa: CASRDSGRGVEQFF
CDR3nt: TGTGCCAGCAGGGATAGCGGGAGGGGGGTTGAGCAGTTCTTC